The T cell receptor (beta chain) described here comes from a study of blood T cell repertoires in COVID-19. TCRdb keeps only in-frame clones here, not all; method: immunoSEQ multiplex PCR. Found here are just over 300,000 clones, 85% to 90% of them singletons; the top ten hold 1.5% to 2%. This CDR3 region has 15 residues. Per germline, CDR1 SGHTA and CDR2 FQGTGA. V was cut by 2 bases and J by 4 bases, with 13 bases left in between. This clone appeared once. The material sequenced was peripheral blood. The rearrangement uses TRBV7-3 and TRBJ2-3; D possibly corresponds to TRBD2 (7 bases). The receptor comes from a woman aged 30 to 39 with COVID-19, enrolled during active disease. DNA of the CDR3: TGTGCCAGCAGCTTACTGGCGGGGGCGGCAGATACGCAGTATTTT. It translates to CASSLLAGAADTQYF.